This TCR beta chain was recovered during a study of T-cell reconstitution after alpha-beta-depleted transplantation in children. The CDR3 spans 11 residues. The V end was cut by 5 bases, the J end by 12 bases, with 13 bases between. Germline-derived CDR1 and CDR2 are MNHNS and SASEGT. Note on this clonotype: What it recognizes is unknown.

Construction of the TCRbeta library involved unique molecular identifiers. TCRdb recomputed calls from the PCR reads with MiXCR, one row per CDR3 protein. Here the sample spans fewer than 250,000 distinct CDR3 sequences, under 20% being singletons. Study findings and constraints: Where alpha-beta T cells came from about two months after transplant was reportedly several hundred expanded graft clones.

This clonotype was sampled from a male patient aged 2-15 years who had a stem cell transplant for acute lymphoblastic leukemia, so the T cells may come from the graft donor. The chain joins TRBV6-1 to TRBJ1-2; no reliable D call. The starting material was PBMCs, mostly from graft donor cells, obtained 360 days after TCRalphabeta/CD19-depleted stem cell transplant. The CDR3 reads CASSTIYEDTF. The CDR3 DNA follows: TGTGCCAGCAGTACGATCTATGAGGACACCTTC.